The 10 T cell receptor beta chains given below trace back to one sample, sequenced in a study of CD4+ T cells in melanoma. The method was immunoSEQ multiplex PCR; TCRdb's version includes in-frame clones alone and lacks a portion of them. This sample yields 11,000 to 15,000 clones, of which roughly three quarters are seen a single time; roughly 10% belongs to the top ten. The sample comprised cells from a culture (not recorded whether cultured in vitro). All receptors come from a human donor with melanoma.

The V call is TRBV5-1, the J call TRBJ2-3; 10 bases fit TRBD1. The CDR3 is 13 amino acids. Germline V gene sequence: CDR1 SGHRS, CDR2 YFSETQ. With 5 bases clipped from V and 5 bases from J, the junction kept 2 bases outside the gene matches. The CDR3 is CASSGQGVDTQYF. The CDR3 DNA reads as TGCGCCAGCAGTGGACAGGGGGTAGATACGCAGTATTTT.

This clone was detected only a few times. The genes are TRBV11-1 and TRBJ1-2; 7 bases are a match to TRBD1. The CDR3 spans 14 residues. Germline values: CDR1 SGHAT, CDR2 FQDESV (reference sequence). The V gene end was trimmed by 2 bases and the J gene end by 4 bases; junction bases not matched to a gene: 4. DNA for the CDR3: TGTGCCAGCAGCTTATCAAGGGGGCTCTATGGCTACACCTTC. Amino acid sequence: CASSLSRGLYGYTF. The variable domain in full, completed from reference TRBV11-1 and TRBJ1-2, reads EAEVAQSPRYKITEKSQAVAFWCDPISGHATLYWYRQILGQGPELLVQFQDESVVDDSQLPKDRFSAERLKGVDSTLKIQPAELGDSAMYLCASSLSRGLYGYTFGSGTRLTVV.

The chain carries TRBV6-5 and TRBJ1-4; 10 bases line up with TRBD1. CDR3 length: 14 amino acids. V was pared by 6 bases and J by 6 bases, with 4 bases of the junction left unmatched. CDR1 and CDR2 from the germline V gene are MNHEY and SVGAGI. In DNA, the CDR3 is TGTGCCAGCAGAGGACAGGGGGGGGATGAAAAACTGTTTTTT. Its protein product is CASRGQGGDEKLFF.

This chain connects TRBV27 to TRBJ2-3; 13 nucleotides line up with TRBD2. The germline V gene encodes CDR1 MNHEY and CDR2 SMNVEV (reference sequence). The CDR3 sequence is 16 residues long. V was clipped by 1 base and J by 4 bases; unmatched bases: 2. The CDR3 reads CASSLWTSGGSDTQYF. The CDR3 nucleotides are TGTGCCAGCAGTTTATGGACTAGCGGGGGTTCAGATACGCAGTATTTT.

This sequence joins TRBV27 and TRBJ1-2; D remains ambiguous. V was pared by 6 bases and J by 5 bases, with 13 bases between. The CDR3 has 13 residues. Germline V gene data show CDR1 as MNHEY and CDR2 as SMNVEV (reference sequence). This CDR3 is CASSSRTAYGYTF. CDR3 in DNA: TGTGCCAGCAGCTCGCGGACGGCATATGGCTACACCTTC.

CDR3 bases: TGTGCCAGCATGGGGACTAGCGGGGGAATGAACATTCAGTACTTC. It yields the protein CASMGTSGGMNIQYF. V gene TRBV6-5 combines with J gene TRBJ2-4; 14 bases are shared with TRBD2. This CDR3 is 15 amino acids long. From germline, CDR1 is MNHEY and CDR2 SVGAGI. V was pared by 7 bases and J by 7 bases, with 6 bases of the junction left unmatched.

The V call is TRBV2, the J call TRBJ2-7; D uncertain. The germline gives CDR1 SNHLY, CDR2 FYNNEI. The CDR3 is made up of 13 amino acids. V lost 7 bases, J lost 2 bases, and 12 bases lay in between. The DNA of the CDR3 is TGTGCCAGCAAACCGGGCCGGGCCTACGAGCAGTACTTC. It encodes CASKPGRAYEQYF.

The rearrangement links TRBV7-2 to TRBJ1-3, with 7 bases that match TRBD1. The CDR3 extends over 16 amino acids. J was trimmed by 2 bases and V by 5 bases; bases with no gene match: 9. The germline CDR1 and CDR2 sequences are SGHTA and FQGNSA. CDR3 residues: CASSRWRGTAGNTIYF. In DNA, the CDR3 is TGTGCCAGCAGCCGATGGCGCGGGACAGCTGGAAACACCATATATTTT.

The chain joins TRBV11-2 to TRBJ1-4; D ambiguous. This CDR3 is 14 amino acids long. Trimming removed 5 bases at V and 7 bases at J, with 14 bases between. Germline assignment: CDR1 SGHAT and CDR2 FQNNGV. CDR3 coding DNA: TGTGCCAGCAGCCGAACAGTCCCGGCTGAAAAACTGTTTTTT. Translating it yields CASSRTVPAEKLFF. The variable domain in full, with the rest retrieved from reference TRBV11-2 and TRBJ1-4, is EAGVAQSPRYKIIEKRQSVAFWCNPISGHATLYWYQQILGQGPKLLIQFQNNGVVDDSQLPKDRFSAERLKGVDSTLKIQPAKLEDSAVYLCASSRTVPAEKLFFGSGTQLSVL.

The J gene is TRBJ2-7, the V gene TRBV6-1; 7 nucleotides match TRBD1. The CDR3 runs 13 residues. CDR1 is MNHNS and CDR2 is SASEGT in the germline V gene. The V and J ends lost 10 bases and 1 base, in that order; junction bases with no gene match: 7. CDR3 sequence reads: CATQTGSSYEQYF. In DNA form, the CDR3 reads TGTGCCACCCAGACAGGGTCTTCCTACGAGCAGTACTTC.